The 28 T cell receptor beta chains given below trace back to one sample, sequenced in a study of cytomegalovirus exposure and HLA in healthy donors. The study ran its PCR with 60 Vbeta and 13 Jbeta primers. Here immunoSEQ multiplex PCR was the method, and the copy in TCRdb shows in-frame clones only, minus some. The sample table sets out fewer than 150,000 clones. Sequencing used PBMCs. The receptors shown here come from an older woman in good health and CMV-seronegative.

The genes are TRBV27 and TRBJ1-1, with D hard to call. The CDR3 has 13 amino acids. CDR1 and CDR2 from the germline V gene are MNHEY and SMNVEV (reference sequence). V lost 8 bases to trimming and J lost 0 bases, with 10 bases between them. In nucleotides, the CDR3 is TGTGCCAGCCAAGAGAGGATGAACACTGAAGCTTTCTTT. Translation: CASQERMNTEAFF.

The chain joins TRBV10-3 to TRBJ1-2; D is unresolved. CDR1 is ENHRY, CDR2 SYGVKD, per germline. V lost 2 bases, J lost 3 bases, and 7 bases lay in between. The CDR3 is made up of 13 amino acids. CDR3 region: CAISEAADYGYTF. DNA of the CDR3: TGTGCCATCAGTGAGGCGGCGGACTATGGCTACACCTTC.

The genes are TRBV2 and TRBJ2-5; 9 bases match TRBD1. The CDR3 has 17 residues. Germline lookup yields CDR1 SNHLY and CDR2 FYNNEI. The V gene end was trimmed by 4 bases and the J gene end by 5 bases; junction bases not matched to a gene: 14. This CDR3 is CASSGTGTGYGVETQYF. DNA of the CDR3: TGTGCCAGCAGTGGCACCGGGACAGGGTATGGGGTGGAGACCCAGTACTTC.

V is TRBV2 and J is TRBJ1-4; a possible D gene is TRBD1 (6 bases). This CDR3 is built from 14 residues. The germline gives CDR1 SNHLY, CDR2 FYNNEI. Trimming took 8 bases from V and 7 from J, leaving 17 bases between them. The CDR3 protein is CASGKTGSPEKLFF. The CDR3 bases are TGTGCCAGCGGGAAAACAGGGTCACCTGAAAAACTGTTTTTT.

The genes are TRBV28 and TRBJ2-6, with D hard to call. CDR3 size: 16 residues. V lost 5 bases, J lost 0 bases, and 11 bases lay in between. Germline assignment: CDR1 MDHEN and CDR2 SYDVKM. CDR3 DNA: TGTGCCAGCAGTCCCCAAACTCACTCTGGGGCCAACGTCCTGACTTTC. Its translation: CASSPQTHSGANVLTF.

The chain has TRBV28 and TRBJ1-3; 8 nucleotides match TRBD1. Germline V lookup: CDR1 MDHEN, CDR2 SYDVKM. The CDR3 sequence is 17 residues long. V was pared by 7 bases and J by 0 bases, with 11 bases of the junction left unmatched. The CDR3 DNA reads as TGTGCCAGCAACAAGGCGGGACAGGCCTTCTCTGGAAACACCATATATTTT. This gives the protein CASNKAGQAFSGNTIYF.

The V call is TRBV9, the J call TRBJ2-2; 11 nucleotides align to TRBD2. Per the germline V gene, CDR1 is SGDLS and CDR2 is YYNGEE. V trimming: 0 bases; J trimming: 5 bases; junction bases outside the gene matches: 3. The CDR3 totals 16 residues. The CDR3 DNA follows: TGTGCCAGCAGCGTAGCCCTAGCGGGGGGAACCGGGGAGCTGTTTTTT. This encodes CASSVALAGGTGELFF.

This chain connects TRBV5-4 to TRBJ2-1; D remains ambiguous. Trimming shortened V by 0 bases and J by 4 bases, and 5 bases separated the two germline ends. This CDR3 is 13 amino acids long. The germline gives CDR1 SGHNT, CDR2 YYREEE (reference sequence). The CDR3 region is CASSLDGYNEQFF. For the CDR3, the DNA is TGTGCCAGCAGCTTGGACGGTTACAATGAGCAGTTCTTC.

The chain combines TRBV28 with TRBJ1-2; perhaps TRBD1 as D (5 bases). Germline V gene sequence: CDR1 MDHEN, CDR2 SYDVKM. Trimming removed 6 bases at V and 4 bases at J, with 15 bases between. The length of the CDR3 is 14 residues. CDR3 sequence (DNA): TGTGCCAGCAGGACCCTGGGGGGGATCTATGGCTACACCTTC. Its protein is CASRTLGGIYGYTF.

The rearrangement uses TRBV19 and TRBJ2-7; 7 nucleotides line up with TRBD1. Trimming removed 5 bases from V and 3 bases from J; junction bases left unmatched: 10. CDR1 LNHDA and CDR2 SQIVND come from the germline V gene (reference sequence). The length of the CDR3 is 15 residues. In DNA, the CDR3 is TGTGCCAGTAGTTTTCAGCACAGGGGACACTACGAGCAGTACTTC. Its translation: CASSFQHRGHYEQYF.

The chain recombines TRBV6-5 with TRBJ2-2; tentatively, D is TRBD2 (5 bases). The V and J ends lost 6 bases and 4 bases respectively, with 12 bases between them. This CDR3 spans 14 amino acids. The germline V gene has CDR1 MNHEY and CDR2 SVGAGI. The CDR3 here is CASRRGSGTGELFF. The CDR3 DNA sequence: TGTGCCAGCAGAAGAGGGAGTGGCACCGGGGAGCTGTTTTTT.

The CDR3 here is CASSRQGKVYEQYF. The CDR3 DNA follows: TGTGCCAGCAGTAGACAGGGGAAAGTCTACGAGCAGTACTTC. The chain uses TRBV6-5 and TRBJ2-7, with TRBD1 matching over 8 bases. Germline V CDR1 and CDR2: MNHEY, SVGAGI. CDR3 size: 14 residues. Unmatched junction bases numbered 6, after V lost 5 bases and J lost 3 bases.

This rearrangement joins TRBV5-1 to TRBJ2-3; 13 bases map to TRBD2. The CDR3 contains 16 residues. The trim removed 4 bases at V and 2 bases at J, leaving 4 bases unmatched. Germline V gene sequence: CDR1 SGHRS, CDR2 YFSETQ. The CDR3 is CASSPGLAGVTDTQYF. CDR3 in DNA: TGCGCCAGCAGCCCCGGACTAGCGGGGGTCACAGATACGCAGTATTTT. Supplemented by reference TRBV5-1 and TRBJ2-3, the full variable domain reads KAGVTQTPRYLIKTRGQQVTLSCSPISGHRSVSWYQQTPGQGLQFLFEYFSETQRNKGNFPGRFSGRQFSNSRSEMNVSTLELGDSALYLCASSPGLAGVTDTQYFGPGTRLTVL.

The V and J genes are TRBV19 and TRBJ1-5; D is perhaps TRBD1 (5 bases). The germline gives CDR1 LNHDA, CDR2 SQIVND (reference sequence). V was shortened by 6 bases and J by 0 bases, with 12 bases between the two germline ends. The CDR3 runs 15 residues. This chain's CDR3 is CASSTTAYSNQPQHF. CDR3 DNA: TGTGCCAGTAGCACGACAGCTTATAGCAATCAGCCCCAGCATTTT.

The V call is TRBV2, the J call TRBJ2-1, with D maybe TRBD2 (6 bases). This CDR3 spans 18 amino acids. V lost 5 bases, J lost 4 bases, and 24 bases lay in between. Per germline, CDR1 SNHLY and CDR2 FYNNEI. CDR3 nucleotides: TGTGCCAGCAGTCCAATACCCCGGACTATTAGTCGTTACAATGAGCAGTTCTTC. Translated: CASSPIPRTISRYNEQFF.

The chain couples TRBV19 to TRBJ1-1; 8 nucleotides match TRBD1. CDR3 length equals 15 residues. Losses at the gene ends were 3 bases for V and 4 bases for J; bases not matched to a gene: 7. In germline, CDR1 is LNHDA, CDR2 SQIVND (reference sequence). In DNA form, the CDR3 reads TGTGCCAGTAGTATTCCCAGGGGGCTGAGCACTGAAGCTTTCTTT. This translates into CASSIPRGLSTEAFF.

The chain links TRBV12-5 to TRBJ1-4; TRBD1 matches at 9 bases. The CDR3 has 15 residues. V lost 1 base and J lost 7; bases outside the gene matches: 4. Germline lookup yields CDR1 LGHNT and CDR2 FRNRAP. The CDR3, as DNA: TGTGCTAGTGGTTTGGGACAGGGGGAATCTGAAAAACTGTTTTTT. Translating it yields CASGLGQGESEKLFF.

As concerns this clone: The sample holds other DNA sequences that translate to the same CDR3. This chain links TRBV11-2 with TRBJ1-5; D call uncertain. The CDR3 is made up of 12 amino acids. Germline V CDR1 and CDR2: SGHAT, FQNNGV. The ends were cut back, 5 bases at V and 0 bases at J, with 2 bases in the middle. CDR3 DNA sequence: TGTGCCAGCAGCCGTAGCAATCAGCCCCAGCATTTT. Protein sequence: CASSRSNQPQHF.

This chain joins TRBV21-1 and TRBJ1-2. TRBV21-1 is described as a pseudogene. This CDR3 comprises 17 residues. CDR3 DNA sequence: TGTGCCAGCACCACTCCCCGGGAGGGAGGCGCTAACTATGGCTACACCTTC. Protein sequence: CASTTPREGGANYGYTF.

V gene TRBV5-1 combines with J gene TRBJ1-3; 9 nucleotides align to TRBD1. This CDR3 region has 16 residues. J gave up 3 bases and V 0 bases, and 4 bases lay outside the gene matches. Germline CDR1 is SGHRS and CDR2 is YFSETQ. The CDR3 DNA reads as TGCGCCAGCAGCTTGGACAGGGGGCGCCTTGGAAACACCATATATTTT. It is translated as CASSLDRGRLGNTIYF.

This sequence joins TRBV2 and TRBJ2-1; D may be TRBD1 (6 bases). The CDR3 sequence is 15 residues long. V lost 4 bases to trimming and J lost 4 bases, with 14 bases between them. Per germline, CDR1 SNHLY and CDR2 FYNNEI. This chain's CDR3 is CASSVWQGTYNEQFF. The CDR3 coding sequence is TGTGCCAGCAGTGTGTGGCAGGGGACGTACAATGAGCAGTTCTTC.

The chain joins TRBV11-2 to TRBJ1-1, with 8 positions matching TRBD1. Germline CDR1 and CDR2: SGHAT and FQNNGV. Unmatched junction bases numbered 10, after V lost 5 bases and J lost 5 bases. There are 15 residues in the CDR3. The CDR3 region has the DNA TGTGCCAGCAGCCCCAACACAGGGGGGGGGACTGAAGCTTTCTTT. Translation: CASSPNTGGGTEAFF.

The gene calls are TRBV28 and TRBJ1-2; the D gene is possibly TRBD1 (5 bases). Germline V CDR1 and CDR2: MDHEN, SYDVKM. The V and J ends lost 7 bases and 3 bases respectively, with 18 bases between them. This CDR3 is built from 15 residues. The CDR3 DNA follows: TGTGCCAGCACTTACCCTGGGGTAGGGGACTATGGCTACACCTTC. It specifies CASTYPGVGDYGYTF.

The DNA for the CDR3 is TGTGCCTCATACGCCCCGGGACAGACCTACAATGAGCAGTTCTTC. Translation gives CASYAPGQTYNEQFF. The J gene is TRBJ2-1, the V gene TRBV28; 7 bases are a match to TRBD1. Germline CDR1 and CDR2: MDHEN and SYDVKM. Trimming cost V 11 bases and J 2 bases; bases outside gene matches: 12. CDR3 size: 15 residues.

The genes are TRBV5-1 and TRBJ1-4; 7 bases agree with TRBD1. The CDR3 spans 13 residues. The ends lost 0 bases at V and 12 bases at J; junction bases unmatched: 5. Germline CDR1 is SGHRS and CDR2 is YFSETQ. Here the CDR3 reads CASSLEVRGELFF. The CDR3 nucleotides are TGCGCCAGCAGCTTGGAAGTCAGGGGGGAACTGTTTTTT.

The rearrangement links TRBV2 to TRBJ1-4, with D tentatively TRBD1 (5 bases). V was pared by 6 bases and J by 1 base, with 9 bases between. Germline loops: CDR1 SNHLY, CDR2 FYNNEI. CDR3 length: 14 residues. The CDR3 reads CASRTGGTNEKLFF. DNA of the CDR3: TGTGCCAGCAGGACCGGGGGAACTAATGAAAAACTGTTTTTT.

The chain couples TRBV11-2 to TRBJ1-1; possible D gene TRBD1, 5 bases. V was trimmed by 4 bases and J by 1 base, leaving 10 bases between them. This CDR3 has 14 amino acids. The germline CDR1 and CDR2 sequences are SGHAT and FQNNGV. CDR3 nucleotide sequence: TGTGCCAGCAGCTACTCGGGGGGGAACACTGAAGCTTTCTTT. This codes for CASSYSGGNTEAFF.

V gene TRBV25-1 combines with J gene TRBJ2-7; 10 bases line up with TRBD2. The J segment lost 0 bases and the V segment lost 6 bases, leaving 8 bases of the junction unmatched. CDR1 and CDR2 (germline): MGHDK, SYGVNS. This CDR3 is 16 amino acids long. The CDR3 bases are TGTGCCAGCAGATCCGGGACTAGCGAGAGCTCCTACGAGCAGTACTTC. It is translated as CASRSGTSESSYEQYF.